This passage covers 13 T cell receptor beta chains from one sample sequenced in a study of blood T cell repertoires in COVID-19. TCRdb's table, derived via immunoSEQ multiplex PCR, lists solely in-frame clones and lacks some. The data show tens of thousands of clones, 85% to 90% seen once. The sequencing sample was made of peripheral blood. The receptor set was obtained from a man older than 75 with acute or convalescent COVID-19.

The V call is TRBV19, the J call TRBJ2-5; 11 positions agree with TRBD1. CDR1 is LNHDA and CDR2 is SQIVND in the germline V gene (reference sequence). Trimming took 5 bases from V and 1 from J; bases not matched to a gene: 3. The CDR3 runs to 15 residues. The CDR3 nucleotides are TGTGCCAGTAGTTGGGGGACAGGGGGCCAAGAGACCCAGTACTTC. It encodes CASSWGTGGQETQYF.

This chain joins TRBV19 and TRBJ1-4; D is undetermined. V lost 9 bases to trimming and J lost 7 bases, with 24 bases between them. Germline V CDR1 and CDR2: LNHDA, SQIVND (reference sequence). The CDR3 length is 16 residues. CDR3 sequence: CASHTHGGSLSEKLFF. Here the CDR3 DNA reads TGTGCCAGCCATACCCACGGAGGATCACTCAGTGAAAAACTGTTTTTT.

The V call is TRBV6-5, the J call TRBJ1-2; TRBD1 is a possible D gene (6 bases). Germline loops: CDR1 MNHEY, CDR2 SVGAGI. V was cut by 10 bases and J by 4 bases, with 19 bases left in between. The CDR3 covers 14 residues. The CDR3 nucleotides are TGTGCCAATCGGGGGGGCGGGCAGACCTATGGCTACACCTTC. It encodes CANRGGGQTYGYTF.

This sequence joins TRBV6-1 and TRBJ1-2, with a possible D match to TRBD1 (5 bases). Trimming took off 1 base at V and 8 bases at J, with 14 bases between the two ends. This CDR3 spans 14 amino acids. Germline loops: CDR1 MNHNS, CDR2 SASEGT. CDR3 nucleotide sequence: TGTGCCAGCAGTGAAGAGGGGCACTTGGGAGGCTACACCTTC. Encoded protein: CASSEEGHLGGYTF.

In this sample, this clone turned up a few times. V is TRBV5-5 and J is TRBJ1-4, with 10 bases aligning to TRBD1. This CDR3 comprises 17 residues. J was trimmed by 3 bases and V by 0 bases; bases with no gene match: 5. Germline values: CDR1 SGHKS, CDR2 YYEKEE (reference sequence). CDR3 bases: TGTGCCAGCAGCTTGGCCGGGACAGGGGTTTCTAATGAAAAACTGTTTTTT. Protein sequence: CASSLAGTGVSNEKLFF.

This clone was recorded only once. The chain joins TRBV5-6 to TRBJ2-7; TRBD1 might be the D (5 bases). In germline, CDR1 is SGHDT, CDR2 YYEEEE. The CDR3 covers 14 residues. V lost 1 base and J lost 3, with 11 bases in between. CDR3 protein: CASSLKGLNYEQYF. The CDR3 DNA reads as TGTGCCAGCAGCTTGAAGGGGCTCAACTACGAGCAGTACTTC.

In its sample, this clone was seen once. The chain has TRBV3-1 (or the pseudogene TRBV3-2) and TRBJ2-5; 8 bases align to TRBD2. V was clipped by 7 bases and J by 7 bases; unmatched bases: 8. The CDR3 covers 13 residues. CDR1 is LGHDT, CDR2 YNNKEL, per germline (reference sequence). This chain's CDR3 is CASTTGGIGTQYF. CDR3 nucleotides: TGTGCCAGCACTACGGGGGGGATCGGGACCCAGTACTTC.

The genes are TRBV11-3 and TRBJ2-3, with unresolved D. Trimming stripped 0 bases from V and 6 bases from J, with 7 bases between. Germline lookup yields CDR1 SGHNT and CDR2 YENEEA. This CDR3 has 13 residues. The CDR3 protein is CASSLDSSDTQYF. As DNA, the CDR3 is TGTGCCAGCAGCTTAGATTCCTCGGATACGCAGTATTTT.

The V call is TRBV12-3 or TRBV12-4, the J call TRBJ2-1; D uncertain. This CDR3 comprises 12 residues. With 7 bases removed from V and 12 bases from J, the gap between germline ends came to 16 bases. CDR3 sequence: CASTYSVMRQFF. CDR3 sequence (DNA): TGTGCCAGCACCTACTCCGTGATGAGGCAGTTCTTC.

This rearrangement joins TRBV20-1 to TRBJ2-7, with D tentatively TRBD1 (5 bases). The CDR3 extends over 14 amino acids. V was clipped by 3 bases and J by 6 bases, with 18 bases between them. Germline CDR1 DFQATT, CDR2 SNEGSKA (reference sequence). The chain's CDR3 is CSASKLQGSSEQYF. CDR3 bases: TGCAGTGCTAGTAAGCTTCAGGGAAGTAGCGAGCAGTACTTC.

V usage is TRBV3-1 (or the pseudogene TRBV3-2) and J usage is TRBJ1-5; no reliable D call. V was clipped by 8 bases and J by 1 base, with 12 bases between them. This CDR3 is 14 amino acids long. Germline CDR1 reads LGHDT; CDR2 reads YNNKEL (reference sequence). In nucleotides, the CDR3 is TGTGCCAGCCTCGGCGGGCAGAGCAATCAGCCCCAGCATTTT. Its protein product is CASLGGQSNQPQHF.

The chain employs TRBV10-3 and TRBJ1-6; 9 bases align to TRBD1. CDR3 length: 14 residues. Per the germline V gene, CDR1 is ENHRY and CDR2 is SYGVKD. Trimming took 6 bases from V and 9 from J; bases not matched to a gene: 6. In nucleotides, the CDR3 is TGTGCCATCAGCGCCGGGACAGGGATTTCACCCCTCCACTTT. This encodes CAISAGTGISPLHF.

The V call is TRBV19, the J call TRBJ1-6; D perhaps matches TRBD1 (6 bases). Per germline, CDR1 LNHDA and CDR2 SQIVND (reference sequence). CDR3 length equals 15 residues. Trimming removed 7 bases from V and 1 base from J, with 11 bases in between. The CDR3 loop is CASNNRVSYNSPLHF. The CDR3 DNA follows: TGTGCCAGTAACAACAGGGTATCCTATAATTCACCCCTCCACTTT.